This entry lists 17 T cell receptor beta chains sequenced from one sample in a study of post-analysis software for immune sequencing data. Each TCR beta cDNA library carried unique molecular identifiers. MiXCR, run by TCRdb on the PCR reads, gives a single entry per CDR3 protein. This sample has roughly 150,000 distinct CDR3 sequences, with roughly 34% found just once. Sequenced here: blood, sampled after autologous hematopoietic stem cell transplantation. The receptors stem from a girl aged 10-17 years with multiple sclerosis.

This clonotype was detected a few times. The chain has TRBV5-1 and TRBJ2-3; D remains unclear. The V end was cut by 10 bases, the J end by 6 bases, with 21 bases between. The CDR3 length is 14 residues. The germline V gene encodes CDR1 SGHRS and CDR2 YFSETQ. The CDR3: CAASKRIAGDTQYF. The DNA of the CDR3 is TGCGCCGCCTCAAAGAGGATAGCAGGCGATACGCAGTATTTT.

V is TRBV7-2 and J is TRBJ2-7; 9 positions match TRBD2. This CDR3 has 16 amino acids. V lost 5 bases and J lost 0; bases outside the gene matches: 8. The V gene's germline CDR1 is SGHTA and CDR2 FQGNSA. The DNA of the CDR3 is TGTGCCAGCAGCCGGCGGGGGGGCTCGGGCTCCTACGAGCAGTACTTC. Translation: CASSRRGGSGSYEQYF.

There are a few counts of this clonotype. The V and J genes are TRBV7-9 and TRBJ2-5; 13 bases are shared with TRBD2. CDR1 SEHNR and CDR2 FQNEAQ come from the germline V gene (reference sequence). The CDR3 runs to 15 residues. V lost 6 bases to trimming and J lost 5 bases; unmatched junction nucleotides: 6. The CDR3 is CASRQLAGGPETQYF. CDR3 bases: TGTGCCAGCAGACAACTAGCGGGAGGGCCGGAGACCCAGTACTTC.

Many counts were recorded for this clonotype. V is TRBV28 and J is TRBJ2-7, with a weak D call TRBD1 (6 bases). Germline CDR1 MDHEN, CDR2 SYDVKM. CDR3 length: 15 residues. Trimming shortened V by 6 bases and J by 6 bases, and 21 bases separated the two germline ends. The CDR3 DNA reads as TGTGCCAGCAGAACCTCGACAGGATGGTCGGGCGAGCAGTACTTC. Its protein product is CASRTSTGWSGEQYF.

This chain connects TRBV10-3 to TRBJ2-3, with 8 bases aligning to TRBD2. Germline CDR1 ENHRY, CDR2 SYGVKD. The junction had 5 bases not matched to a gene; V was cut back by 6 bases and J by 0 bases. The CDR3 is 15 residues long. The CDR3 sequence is CAISRASGSTDTQYF. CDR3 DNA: TGTGCCATCAGCAGGGCTAGCGGGAGCACAGATACGCAGTATTTT.

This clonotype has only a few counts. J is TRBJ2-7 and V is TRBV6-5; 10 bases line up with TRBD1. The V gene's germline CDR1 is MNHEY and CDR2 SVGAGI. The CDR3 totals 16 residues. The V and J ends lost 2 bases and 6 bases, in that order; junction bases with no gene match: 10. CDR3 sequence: CASSYPLGTGVSEQYF. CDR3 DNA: TGTGCCAGCAGTTACCCACTGGGGACAGGGGTTTCCGAGCAGTACTTC.

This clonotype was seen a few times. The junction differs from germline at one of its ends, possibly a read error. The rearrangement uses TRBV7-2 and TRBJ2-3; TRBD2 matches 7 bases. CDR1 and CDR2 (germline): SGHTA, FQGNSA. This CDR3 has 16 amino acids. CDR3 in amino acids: CASSFQTSRSRDTQYF. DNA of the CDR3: TGTGCCAGCAGCTTTCAGACTAGCCGGAGCAGAGATACGCAGTATTTT.

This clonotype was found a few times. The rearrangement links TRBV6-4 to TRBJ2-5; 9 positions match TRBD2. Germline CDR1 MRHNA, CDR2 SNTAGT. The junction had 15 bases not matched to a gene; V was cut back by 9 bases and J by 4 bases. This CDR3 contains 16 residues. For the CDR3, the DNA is TGTGCCAGTTCGGTTATAGCGGGAGCTTGTGGAGAGACCCAGTACTTC. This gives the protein CASSVIAGACGETQYF.

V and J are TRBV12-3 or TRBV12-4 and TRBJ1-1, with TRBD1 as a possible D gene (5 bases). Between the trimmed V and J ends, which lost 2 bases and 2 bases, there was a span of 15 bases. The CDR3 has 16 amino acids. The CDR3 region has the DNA TGTGCCAGCAGTTTAATGGGCCGGGGGGGAAACACTGAAGCTTTCTTT. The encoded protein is CASSLMGRGGNTEAFF.

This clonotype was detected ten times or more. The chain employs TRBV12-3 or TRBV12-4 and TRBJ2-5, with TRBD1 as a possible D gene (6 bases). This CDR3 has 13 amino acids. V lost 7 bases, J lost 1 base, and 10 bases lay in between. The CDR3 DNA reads TGTGCCAGCACCCTGGGGGCCCAAGAGACCCAGTACTTC. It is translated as CASTLGAQETQYF.

CDR3 coding DNA: TGCGCCAGCAGCATGGACGGGGGCTATGGCTACACCTTC. This codes for CASSMDGGYGYTF. The V gene is TRBV5-1, the J gene TRBJ1-2; the D gene is possibly TRBD1 (5 bases). This CDR3 region has 13 residues. The V and J ends lost 4 bases and 4 bases respectively, with 11 bases between them. Germline V CDR1 and CDR2: SGHRS, YFSETQ. The full variable domain, in which reference TRBV5-1 and TRBJ1-2 provide the parts outside the CDR3, is KAGVTQTPRYLIKTRGQQVTLSCSPISGHRSVSWYQQTPGQGLQFLFEYFSETQRNKGNFPGRFSGRQFSNSRSEMNVSTLELGDSALYLCASSMDGGYGYTFGSGTRLTVV.

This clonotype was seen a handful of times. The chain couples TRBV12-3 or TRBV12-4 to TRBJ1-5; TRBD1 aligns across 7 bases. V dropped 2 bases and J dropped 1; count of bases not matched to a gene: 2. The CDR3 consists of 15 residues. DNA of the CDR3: TGTGCCAGCAGTTTAACAGGGGAGAGCAATCAGCCCCAGCATTTT. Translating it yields CASSLTGESNQPQHF.

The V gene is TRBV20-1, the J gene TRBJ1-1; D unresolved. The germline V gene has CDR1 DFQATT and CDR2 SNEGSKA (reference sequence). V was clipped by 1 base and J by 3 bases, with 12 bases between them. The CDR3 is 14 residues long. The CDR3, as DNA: TGCAGTGCTAGAGGGGGAGAGTCCGACACTGAAGCTTTCTTT. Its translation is CSARGGESDTEAFF.

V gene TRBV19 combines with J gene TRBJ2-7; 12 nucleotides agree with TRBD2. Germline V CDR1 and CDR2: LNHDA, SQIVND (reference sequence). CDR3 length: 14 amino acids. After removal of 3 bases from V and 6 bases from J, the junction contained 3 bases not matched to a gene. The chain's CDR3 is CASSMTSGSREQYF. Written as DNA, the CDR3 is TGTGCCAGTAGTATGACTAGCGGGAGCCGCGAGCAGTACTTC.

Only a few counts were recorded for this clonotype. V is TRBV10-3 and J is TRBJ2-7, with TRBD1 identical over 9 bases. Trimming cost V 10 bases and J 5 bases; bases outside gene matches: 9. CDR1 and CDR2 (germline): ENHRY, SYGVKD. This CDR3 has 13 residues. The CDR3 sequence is CATYRDRDHEQYF. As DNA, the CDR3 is TGTGCCACCTACCGGGACAGGGACCACGAGCAGTACTTC.

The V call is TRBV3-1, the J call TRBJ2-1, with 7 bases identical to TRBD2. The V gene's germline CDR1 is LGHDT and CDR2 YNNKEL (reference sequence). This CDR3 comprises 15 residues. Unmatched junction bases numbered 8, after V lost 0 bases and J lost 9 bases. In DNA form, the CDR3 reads TGTGCCAGCAGCCAAGACGTGGGGAGGGCCTCTGAGCAGTTCTTC. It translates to CASSQDVGRASEQFF.

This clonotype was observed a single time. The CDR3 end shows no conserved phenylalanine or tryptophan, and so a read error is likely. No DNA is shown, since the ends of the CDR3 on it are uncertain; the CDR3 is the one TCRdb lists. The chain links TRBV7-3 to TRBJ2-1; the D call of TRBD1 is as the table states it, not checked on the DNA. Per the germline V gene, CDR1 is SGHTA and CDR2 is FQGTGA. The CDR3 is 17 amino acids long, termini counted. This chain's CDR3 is CASSEQGALRSGYTFGS.